Sequencing of this T cell receptor (beta chain) was carried out in a study of T-cell reconstitution after alpha-beta-depleted transplantation in children listed by TCRdb under 2016. Context from the whole study: The study quantitatively tracked T-cell immune reconstitution after TCRalphabeta/CD19-depleted allogeneic hematopoietic cell transplantation in children using TCR repertoire profiling. The investigation overall reported the following: In some patients, the high TCRbeta diversity seen at day 60 was put down to recipient T cells and intrathymic progenitors that had survived conditioning. Apparently early alphabetaT-cell count recovery about two months after transplant reportedly relied on only several hundred rapidly expanded clones derived from non-depleted graft cells. Hyperexpanded clone frequencies declined over subsequent months; after one year, T-cell counts and TCRbeta diversity were mostly attributed to newly produced T cells.

The cysteine opens and the phenylalanine closes a CDR3 of 17 amino acids. Only CDR3 DNA remains: 51 bases, in frame from the first base. The germline V gene supplies CDR1 SQVTM and CDR2 ANQGSEA. Trimming takes 4 bases off V and 2 bases off J; junction bases not matched to a gene: 10. The library was built by means of PCR. Reads for this sample came from an Illumina HiSeq 2500. TCR libraries were prepared with molecular barcoding, using unique molecular identifiers to normalize TCRbeta repertoire quantification. TCRdb cleaned the public reads at Q25 with fastp, built clones with MiXCR and kept in-frame beta chains. Rows with one shared CDR3 protein collapse into an entry with the most common genes and DNA. The sample data list hundreds of thousands of distinct CDR3 sequences, and less than 15% of these were observed just once. The top ten clones comprise 0.79% of the sample. Interpreted using the paper, the treatment or condition label stands for: allogeneic hematopoietic cell transplantation with graft depleted of TCRalphabeta T cells and CD19 B cells. The transplant recipients were children given TCRalphabeta/CD19-depleted allogeneic hematopoietic cell grafts.

There are many counts of this clonotype. Its specific antigen is unknown. It has no much larger one-base neighbor in the sample; base qualities were not kept. Recombination connected TRBV29-1 to TRBJ2-1; TRBD2 aligns with 11 central bases. This receptor was identified in a girl aged 2-15 years with congenital amegakaryocytic thrombocytopenia, due to receive a stem cell transplant. The specimen comprised PBMCs, sampled before TCRalphabeta/CD19-depleted stem cell transplant. The DNA sequence is as follows: TGCAGCGTTGTGGGAGGGGAACTAGCGGGAGCCTACAATGAGCAGTTCTTC. Translated, it reads CSVVGGELAGAYNEQFF.